These T cell receptor beta chains were read from a single sample in a study of blood T cells in healthy people across ages. TCRdb reanalysed the 5' RACE reads using MiXCR and keeps one entry per CDR3 protein. This sample yields about 1.5 million distinct CDR3 sequences, of which roughly two fifths are seen a single time; around 4% belongs to the top ten. The sequenced sample consisted of blood. These receptors all come from a woman under 30 in good health. Each CDR3 is given with its conserved first and last residue. D genes are given only for firm matches. Expanded clones are given a class, and other clones once, few, many or no size at all.

clone_size j_call v_call d_call cdr3_nt cdr3_aa
NA TRBJ2-5 TRBV29-1 NA TGCAGCCTCCTCAGGGGGGTTGGAGAGACCCAGTATTTC CSLLRGVGETQYF
NA TRBJ2-5 TRBV5-5 NA TGTGCCAGCAGCCCGAGGGTGGTCCCAGCTACCTACGGGCAGTACTTC CASSPRVVPATYGQYF
NA TRBJ2-1 TRBV20-1 TRBD2 TGCAGTGCTCAAAGACTAGCGGGAGCGTCGAGTGAGCAGTTCTTC CSAQRLAGASSEQFF
few TRBJ2-5 TRBV6-2/TRBV6-3 TRBD2 TGTGCCAGCAGTAACTTAGGACTAGCGGGGGCTTCGACCCAGTACTTC CASSNLGLAGASTQYF
NA TRBJ2-1 TRBV5-1 NA TGCGCCAGCAGGCCTTCGGGATGGGGTGAGCAGTTCTTC CASRPSGWGEQFF
few TRBJ1-1 TRBV29-1 NA TGCAGCGAGCCACCGGGAACTGAAGCTTTCTTT CSEPPGTEAFF
once TRBJ2-1 TRBV7-2 NA TGTGCCAGCAGCTCGTGGGAGAACCGGTACAATGAGCAGTTCTTC CASSSWENRYNEQFF
NA TRBJ1-6 TRBV15 NA TGTGCCACCAGCAGAAATATCTATAATTCACCCCTCCACTTT CATSRNIYNSPLHF
NA TRBJ1-4 TRBV18 NA TGTGCCAGCTCACCTACGGAGGGGAGTCGGTCAACTAATGAAAAACTGTTTTTT CASSPTEGSRSTNEKLFF
few TRBJ1-5 TRBV23-1 NA TGCGCCAGCAGTCTCTCATTCCGGGACATCGATCAGCCCCAGCATTTT CASSLSFRDIDQPQHF
NA TRBJ2-1 TRBV20-1 TRBD2 TGCAGTGCTAGAGATCAGGAGAGATGGGCTAGCGGGAGCCATCTCTCCTACAATGAGCAGTTCTTC CSARDQERWASGSHLSYNEQFF
few TRBJ2-7 TRBV29-1 NA NA CSVGPGVSYEQYF
many TRBJ2-1 TRBV9 NA TGTGCCAGCAGCGTAGGCCAACACAATGAGCAGTTCTTC CASSVGQHNEQFF
few TRBJ1-2 TRBV7-9 TRBD1 TGTGCCAGCGCGACAGGGATTTCCTATGGCTACACCTTC CASATGISYGYTF
few TRBJ2-1 TRBV7-3 NA TGTGCCAGCAGCTTTAATCCTAATGAGCAGTTCTTC CASSFNPNEQFF
many TRBJ2-7 TRBV27 TRBD2 TGTGCCAGCAGTTTAGTACTAGCGGGGGACTACAATGAGCAGTACTTC CASSLVLAGDYNEQYF
NA TRBJ2-3 TRBV18 NA TGTGCCAGCTCAGGGAGTACTACCACAGATACGCAGTATTTT CASSGSTTTDTQYF
few TRBJ1-2 TRBV4-2 NA TGTGCCAGCAGCCAAGATGCCCGAATTGGCTACACCTTC CASSQDARIGYTF
NA TRBJ2-1 TRBV7-9 NA TGTGCCAGCAGCTTGAGGGTTCAGGATGAGCAGTTCTTC CASSLRVQDEQFF
NA TRBJ2-4 TRBV7-2 NA TGTGCCAGCAGCTTAGGGGTCGGGGACATTCAGTACTTC CASSLGVGDIQYF
NA TRBJ2-7 TRBV11-1 TRBD2 TGTGCCAGCAGCCCCGGGATAGCGGGAGGGCCGGGCTCCTACAATGAGCAGTACTTC CASSPGIAGGPGSYNEQYF
NA TRBJ2-5 TRBV30 NA TGTGCCTGGAGTGTACTTGGCAGGGGAAGAGAGACCCAGTACTTC CAWSVLGRGRETQYF
NA TRBJ2-3 TRBV9 TRBD2 TGTGCCAGCAGCGGATCCGGGACTAGCGGTAATACGCAGTATTTT CASSGSGTSGNTQYF
NA TRBJ2-3 TRBV6-2/TRBV6-3 NA TGTGCCAGCAGTCTAAATACAGGGAATACGCAGTATTTT CASSLNTGNTQYF
NA TRBJ2-3 TRBV7-9 TRBD1 TGTGCCAGCAGCCCGGACAGGGAGTATACGCAGTATTTT CASSPDREYTQYF
many TRBJ1-1 TRBV15 NA TGTGCCACCAGCAGAGATCACCGGGAAGGGGTTTTCTTT CATSRDHREGVFF
NA TRBJ2-3 TRBV19 TRBD2 TGTGCCAGTAGCCTGACTAGCGGGCACACAGATACGCAGTATTTT CASSLTSGHTDTQYF
NA TRBJ1-3 TRBV20-1 NA TGCAGTGCTAGAGCCCCGGGGACCGGAAACACCATATATTTT CSARAPGTGNTIYF
NA TRBJ2-2 TRBV12-3/TRBV12-4 NA TGTGCCAGCAGGGATAATGGGTGTTTTAGGACCGGGGAGCTGTTTTTT CASRDNGCFRTGELFF
few TRBJ2-3 TRBV12-3/TRBV12-4 NA TGTGCCAGCAGTTTAGTAGGGGCCGACACAGATACGCAGTATTTT CASSLVGADTDTQYF
NA TRBJ2-2 TRBV4-3 NA TGCGCCAGCAGCCCCCAAGGACCAAAGAACACCGGGGAGCTGTTTTTT CASSPQGPKNTGELFF
few TRBJ2-3 TRBV28 NA TGTGCCAGCAGCCACTCCACAATTCCCCCAGATACGCAGTATTTT CASSHSTIPPDTQYF
few TRBJ1-2 TRBV4-1 NA TGCGCCAGCAGCCAACCATGGGAGGGTTACTATGGCTACACCTTC CASSQPWEGYYGYTF
few TRBJ1-4 TRBV25-1 NA TGTGCCAGCAGCACGGGACCCCTGGGGGAAAAACTGTTTTTT CASSTGPLGEKLFF
NA TRBJ1-1 TRBV29-1 NA TGCAGCGTTATAACGGGTATGAGCACTGAAGCTTTCTTT CSVITGMSTEAFF
NA TRBJ1-5 TRBV10-3 TRBD1 TGTGCCATCAGTGAGATAGGGGTGACAGGGATTAATCAGCCCCAGCATTTT CAISEIGVTGINQPQHF
few TRBJ1-2 TRBV5-4 NA TGTGCAGCATCGGGGGACTTATCCTATGGCTACACCTTC CAASGDLSYGYTF
NA TRBJ2-2 TRBV24-1 NA TGTGCCACCAGTCAGTCGAACACCGGGGAGCTGTTTTTT CATSQSNTGELFF
NA TRBJ2-1 TRBV7-8 NA TGTGCCACCACGGCCCCCTGGTCACAAACTCACAATGAGCAGTTCTTC CATTAPWSQTHNEQFF
NA TRBJ2-7 TRBV20-1 TRBD1 TGCAGTGCTAGACTACTCGGGACAGGTTCCTACGAGCAGTACTTC CSARLLGTGSYEQYF
NA TRBJ2-5 TRBV29-1 TRBD2 TGCAGCGACGGACTAGCGGGAGTAAGCGAGACCCAGTACTTC CSDGLAGVSETQYF
few TRBJ2-1 TRBV4-2 TRBD2 TGTGCCAGCAGCCAAGATTGGACTAGCGGGAGGGTTGTAATAAATGAGCAGTTCTTC CASSQDWTSGRVVINEQFF
NA TRBJ2-7 TRBV27 NA TGTGCCAGCAGAACGATGGGTATTGGGGTCTACGAGCAGTACTTC CASRTMGIGVYEQYF
NA TRBJ1-1 TRBV20-1 NA TGCAGTGCTAGCGTGACAGTGAACACTGAAGCTTTCTTT CSASVTVNTEAFF
few TRBJ1-2 TRBV7-2 NA TGTGCCAGCAGCTCCAAGGGACCTTATGGCTACACCTTC CASSSKGPYGYTF
few TRBJ2-5 TRBV5-1 NA TGCGCCAGCAGCCTTGGTATGCAGACCCAGTACTTC CASSLGMQTQYF
NA TRBJ2-1 TRBV11-3 TRBD2 TGTGCCAGCAGTATCACTAGCGGGAGTGGAAATGAGCAGTTCTTC CASSITSGSGNEQFF
once TRBJ1-1 TRBV10-3 NA TGTGCCATCGTGGAGCCGGGGAGGACTGAAGCTTTCTTT CAIVEPGRTEAFF
NA TRBJ1-1 TRBV3-1 TRBD1 TGTGCCAGCGGCACTAACTCCGGGACAGGGGGCATCACTGAAGCTTTCTTT CASGTNSGTGGITEAFF
NA TRBJ2-1 TRBV2 TRBD1 TGTGCCAGCAGTTCCCAGGGGGCGGTCTACAATGAGCAGTTCTTC CASSSQGAVYNEQFF
NA TRBJ1-5 TRBV3-1 NA TGTGCCAGCAGCCATAAGGGTTTGAGCAATCAGCCCCAGCATTTT CASSHKGLSNQPQHF
NA TRBJ1-2 TRBV2 TRBD1 TGTGCCAGCTTAGGTCTCCCCGGGCCACAGGGGGCGACTGGCTACACCTTC CASLGLPGPQGATGYTF
NA TRBJ1-1 TRBV27 NA TGTGCCAGCGCCCCGGACGGGAACACTGAAGCTTTCTTT CASAPDGNTEAFF
many TRBJ1-2 TRBV6-6 NA TGTGCCAGCAGTTACCGAGGGATTGAGGATGGCTACACCTTC CASSYRGIEDGYTF
few TRBJ1-1 TRBV12-3/TRBV12-4 NA TGTGCCAGCACCCTGGCCAGGGCCTACACTGAAGCTTTCTTT CASTLARAYTEAFF
NA TRBJ2-1 TRBV20-1 NA TGCAGTGCTAGAGGAGCGAGCTCCTACAATGAGCAGTTCTTC CSARGASSYNEQFF
NA TRBJ2-7 TRBV14 NA TGTGCCAGCAGCCATGATTTGGTGCACGCAGGGACTCACGAGCAGTACTTC CASSHDLVHAGTHEQYF